This T cell receptor (beta chain) stems from a study of T cell changes during pregnancy in multiple sclerosis. The method was immunoSEQ multiplex PCR; TCRdb's version includes in-frame clones alone and lacks a portion of them. The top ten hold 0.65% to 0.9% of the sample, which has tens of thousands of clones, around nine tenths seen once. The CDR3 is made up of 15 amino acids. V dropped 3 bases and J dropped 1; count of bases not matched to a gene: 2. Per germline, CDR1 MGHRA and CDR2 YSYEKL. The chain is built from TRBV4-1 and TRBJ2-1; 8 bases line up with TRBD2. Source: CD4+ T cells from peripheral blood mononuclear cells, taken in the first trimester of pregnancy. The clonotype comes from a female donor with multiple sclerosis, enrolled in a pregnancy study. The DNA of the CDR3 is TGCGCCAGCAGCCAGCAGCGGGGGTCCTACAATGAGCAGTTCTTC. This sequence encodes CASSQQRGSYNEQFF.